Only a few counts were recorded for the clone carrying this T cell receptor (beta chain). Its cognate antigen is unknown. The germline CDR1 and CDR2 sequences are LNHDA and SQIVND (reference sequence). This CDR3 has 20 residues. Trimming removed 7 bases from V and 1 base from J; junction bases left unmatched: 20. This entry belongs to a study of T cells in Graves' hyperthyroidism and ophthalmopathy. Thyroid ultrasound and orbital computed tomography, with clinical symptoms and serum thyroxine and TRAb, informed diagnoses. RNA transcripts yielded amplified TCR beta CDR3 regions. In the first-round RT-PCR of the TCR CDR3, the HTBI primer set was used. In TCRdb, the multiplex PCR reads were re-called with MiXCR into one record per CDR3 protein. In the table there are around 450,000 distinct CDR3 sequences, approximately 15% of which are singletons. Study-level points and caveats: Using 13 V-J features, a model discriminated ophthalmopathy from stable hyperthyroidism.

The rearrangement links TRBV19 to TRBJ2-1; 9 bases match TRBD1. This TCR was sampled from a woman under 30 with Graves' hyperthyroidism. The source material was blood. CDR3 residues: CASTRLSTPTGGGSYNEQFF. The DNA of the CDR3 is TGTGCCAGTACACGCCTCTCCACCCCGACAGGGGGTGGATCCTACAATGAGCAGTTCTTC.